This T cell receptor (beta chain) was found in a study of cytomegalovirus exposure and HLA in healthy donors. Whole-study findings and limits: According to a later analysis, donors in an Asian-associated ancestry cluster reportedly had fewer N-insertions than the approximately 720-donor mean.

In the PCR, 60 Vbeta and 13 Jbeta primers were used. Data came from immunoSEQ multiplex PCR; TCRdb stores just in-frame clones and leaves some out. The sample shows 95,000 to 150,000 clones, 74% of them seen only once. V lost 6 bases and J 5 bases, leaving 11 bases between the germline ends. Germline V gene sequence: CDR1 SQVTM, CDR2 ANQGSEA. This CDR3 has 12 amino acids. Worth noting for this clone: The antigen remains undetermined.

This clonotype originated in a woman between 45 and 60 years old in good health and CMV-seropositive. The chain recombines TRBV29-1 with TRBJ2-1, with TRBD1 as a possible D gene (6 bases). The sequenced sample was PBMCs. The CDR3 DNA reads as TGCAGCGTCCTACAGGGTAACAATGAGCAGTTCTTC. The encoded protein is CSVLQGNNEQFF.